A selection of T cell receptor beta chains follows, all from one sample in a study of a mutant IDH1 vaccine in newly diagnosed glioma. No antigen has been assigned to these receptors. Profiled with immunoSEQ multiplex PCR; TCRdb holds only in-frame clones, not every one. The profile covers about 53,000 clones, with around 80% appearing a single time and about 7% taken by the ten largest. The material was PBMCs, obtained from a glioma patient whose treatment included an IDH1 peptide vaccine. Receptors originate from a woman aged 50 to 65 with glioma. Each CDR3 is given with its conserved first and last residue. A D gene is named only where the DNA matches it firmly. For some rows the clone size is stated as once, few or many, or as a class when expanded; others skip it.

D gene: -
V gene: TRBV6-6
J gene: TRBJ1-1
CDR3 length: 15
clone size: -
CDR3 protein: CASSPRAAMNTEAFF
CDR3 DNA: TGTGCCAGCAGCCCCAGGGCAGCAATGAACACTGAAGCTTTCTTT

D gene: -
V gene: TRBV5-4
J gene: TRBJ2-3
CDR3 length: 15
clone size: -
CDR3 protein: CASSGEWASTDTQYF
CDR3 DNA: TGTGCCAGCTCCGGCGAGTGGGCTAGCACAGATACGCAGTATTTT

D gene: -
V gene: TRBV5-4
J gene: TRBJ1-3
CDR3 length: 15
clone size: -
CDR3 protein: CASSLAGSSGNTIYF
CDR3 DNA: TGTGCCAGCAGCTTGGCGGGGAGTTCTGGAAACACCATATATTTT

D gene: -
V gene: TRBV10-3
J gene: TRBJ1-5
CDR3 length: 13
clone size: few
CDR3 protein: CAISESTNQPQHF
CDR3 DNA: TGTGCCATCAGTGAGTCGACCAATCAGCCCCAGCATTTT

D gene: TRBD1
V gene: TRBV28
J gene: TRBJ1-5
CDR3 length: 17
clone size: -
CDR3 protein: CASSFLLTGDFNQPQHF
CDR3 DNA: TGTGCCAGCAGTTTCCTTTTGACAGGGGATTTCAATCAGCCCCAGCATTTT

D gene: -
V gene: TRBV25-1
J gene: TRBJ1-5
CDR3 length: 14
clone size: -
CDR3 protein: CASSLQHSNQPQHF
CDR3 DNA: TGTGCCAGCAGTTTACAGCATAGCAATCAGCCCCAGCATTTT

D gene: -
V gene: TRBV5-1
J gene: TRBJ2-7
CDR3 length: 15
clone size: -
CDR3 protein: CASSAGTQKGGEQYF
CDR3 DNA: TGCGCCAGCAGCGCCGGGACTCAAAAAGGCGGAGAGCAGTACTTC

D gene: TRBD1
V gene: TRBV19
J gene: TRBJ1-4
CDR3 length: 15
clone size: -
CDR3 protein: CASSLSQGGGEKLFF
CDR3 DNA: TGTGCCAGTAGTCTATCACAGGGGGGAGGAGAAAAACTGTTTTTT

D gene: -
V gene: TRBV19
J gene: TRBJ1-1
CDR3 length: 16
clone size: -
CDR3 protein: CASSIATTGGNTEAFF
CDR3 DNA: TGTGCCAGTAGTATAGCTACGACAGGAGGGAACACTGAAGCTTTCTTT

D gene: -
V gene: TRBV2
J gene: TRBJ1-2
CDR3 length: 12
clone size: -
CDR3 protein: CASSEGFYGYTF
CDR3 DNA: TGTGCCAGCAGTGAGGGGTTTTATGGCTACACCTTC

D gene: TRBD2
V gene: TRBV25-1
J gene: TRBJ2-5
CDR3 length: 15
clone size: -
CDR3 protein: CASSVPTSGQETQYF
CDR3 DNA: TGTGCCAGCAGTGTCCCGACTAGCGGCCAAGAGACCCAGTACTTC

D gene: TRBD1
V gene: TRBV6-1
J gene: TRBJ1-4
CDR3 length: 16
clone size: -
CDR3 protein: CASSVGQGSTNEKLFF
CDR3 DNA: TGTGCCAGCAGTGTAGGACAGGGCTCAACTAATGAAAAACTGTTTTTT

D gene: -
V gene: TRBV5-1
J gene: TRBJ2-7
CDR3 length: 15
clone size: -
CDR3 protein: CASSLAGTGAYEQYF
CDR3 DNA: TGCGCCAGCAGCTTGGCAGGGACGGGGGCCTACGAGCAGTACTTC

D gene: TRBD1
V gene: TRBV5-4
J gene: TRBJ1-1
CDR3 length: 15
clone size: -
CDR3 protein: CASSSGQGRNTEAFF
CDR3 DNA: TGTGCCAGCAGCTCGGGACAGGGTAGAAACACTGAAGCTTTCTTT

D gene: TRBD1
V gene: TRBV14
J gene: TRBJ1-4
CDR3 length: 16
clone size: -
CDR3 protein: CASSQVGTGRNEKLFF
CDR3 DNA: TGTGCCAGCAGCCAAGTCGGGACAGGGCGTAATGAAAAACTGTTTTTT

D gene: -
V gene: TRBV10-1
J gene: TRBJ1-5
CDR3 length: 14
clone size: -
CDR3 protein: CASTLDRSNQPQHF
CDR3 DNA: TGCGCCAGCACCCTGGACAGAAGCAATCAGCCCCAGCATTTT

D gene: -
V gene: TRBV11-3
J gene: TRBJ2-7
CDR3 length: 12
clone size: -
CDR3 protein: CASSNYVNEQYF
CDR3 DNA: TGTGCCAGCAGCAACTACGTGAACGAGCAGTACTTC

D gene: -
V gene: TRBV7-6
J gene: TRBJ1-1
CDR3 length: 12
clone size: -
CDR3 protein: CASSFDLPEAFF
CDR3 DNA: TGTGCCAGCAGCTTTGACCTACCTGAAGCTTTCTTT

D gene: TRBD1
V gene: TRBV5-1
J gene: TRBJ1-6
CDR3 length: 13
clone size: -
CDR3 protein: CASSLTGDSPLHF
CDR3 DNA: TGCGCCAGCAGCCTAACAGGGGACTCACCCCTCCACTTT

D gene: TRBD1
V gene: TRBV7-2
J gene: TRBJ1-5
CDR3 length: 14
clone size: -
CDR3 protein: CASSLGQGGQPQHF
CDR3 DNA: TGTGCCAGCAGCTTAGGACAGGGCGGACAGCCCCAGCATTTT

D gene: -
V gene: TRBV11-2
J gene: TRBJ1-6
CDR3 length: 15
clone size: -
CDR3 protein: CASSLEPGPNSPLHF
CDR3 DNA: TGTGCCAGCAGCTTAGAGCCGGGACCTAATTCACCCCTCCACTTT

D gene: TRBD1
V gene: TRBV6-5
J gene: TRBJ1-1
CDR3 length: 15
clone size: -
CDR3 protein: CASSSGQGKRAEAFF
CDR3 DNA: TGTGCCAGCAGTTCTGGACAGGGAAAAAGGGCTGAAGCTTTCTTT

D gene: -
V gene: TRBV5-1
J gene: TRBJ2-3
CDR3 length: 14
clone size: -
CDR3 protein: CASRVEDNTDTQYF
CDR3 DNA: TGCGCCAGCAGAGTGGAAGACAACACAGATACGCAGTATTTT

D gene: -
V gene: TRBV11-3
J gene: TRBJ1-1
CDR3 length: 14
clone size: -
CDR3 protein: CASSFRSGNTEAFF
CDR3 DNA: TGTGCCAGCAGCTTCCGGAGTGGGAACACTGAAGCTTTCTTT

D gene: -
V gene: TRBV6-1
J gene: TRBJ2-7
CDR3 length: 13
clone size: -
CDR3 protein: CALSQGGPYEQYF
CDR3 DNA: TGTGCCCTTTCCCAGGGGGGGCCCTACGAGCAGTACTTC

D gene: TRBD2
V gene: TRBV5-1
J gene: TRBJ2-3
CDR3 length: 15
clone size: -
CDR3 protein: CASSYSGGDPDTQYF
CDR3 DNA: TGCGCCAGCAGCTATAGCGGGGGGGACCCAGATACGCAGTATTTT

D gene: -
V gene: TRBV7-9
J gene: TRBJ1-2
CDR3 length: 13
clone size: -
CDR3 protein: CASRPRQEYGYTF
CDR3 DNA: TGTGCCAGCAGGCCACGACAGGAGTATGGCTACACCTTC

D gene: TRBD2
V gene: TRBV29-1
J gene: TRBJ2-7
CDR3 length: 12
clone size: -
CDR3 protein: CTASAGGSEQYF
CDR3 DNA: TGCACCGCGAGTGCGGGGGGTTCCGAGCAGTACTTC

D gene: -
V gene: TRBV27
J gene: TRBJ2-6
CDR3 length: 15
clone size: -
CDR3 protein: CASSLSRAGANVLTF
CDR3 DNA: TGTGCCAGCAGTTTATCCCGGGCTGGGGCCAACGTCCTGACTTTC

D gene: -
V gene: TRBV6-5
J gene: TRBJ1-1
CDR3 length: 11
clone size: once
CDR3 protein: CASNHNTEAFF
CDR3 DNA: TGTGCCAGCAACCACAACACTGAAGCTTTCTTT

D gene: TRBD1
V gene: TRBV29-1
J gene: TRBJ2-7
CDR3 length: 13
clone size: -
CDR3 protein: CSVEGTGGYEQYF
CDR3 DNA: TGCAGCGTTGAAGGGACAGGGGGCTACGAGCAGTACTTC

D gene: -
V gene: TRBV11-2
J gene: TRBJ2-7
CDR3 length: 18
clone size: -
CDR3 protein: CASSSPEVLPGASYEQYF
CDR3 DNA: TGTGCCAGCAGCTCCCCGGAGGTGCTCCCAGGGGCATCCTACGAGCAGTACTTC

D gene: TRBD1
V gene: TRBV7-6
J gene: TRBJ2-2
CDR3 length: 17
clone size: -
CDR3 protein: CASSPTGGSRDTGELFF
CDR3 DNA: TGTGCCAGCAGCCCGACAGGGGGCTCTAGGGACACCGGGGAGCTGTTTTTT

D gene: -
V gene: TRBV9
J gene: TRBJ1-5
CDR3 length: 15
clone size: -
CDR3 protein: CASSVAGGRDQPQHF
CDR3 DNA: TGTGCCAGCAGCGTAGCTGGCGGGAGAGATCAGCCCCAGCATTTT

D gene: -
V gene: TRBV28
J gene: TRBJ2-3
CDR3 length: 13
clone size: -
CDR3 protein: CASRGRASGTQYF
CDR3 DNA: TGTGCCAGCAGGGGTCGAGCCTCGGGTACGCAGTATTTT

D gene: -
V gene: TRBV4-1
J gene: TRBJ2-3
CDR3 length: 16
clone size: -
CDR3 protein: CASSPRGTTSTDTQYF
CDR3 DNA: TGCGCCAGCAGCCCGAGGGGGACAACTAGCACAGATACGCAGTATTTT

D gene: TRBD2
V gene: TRBV5-1
J gene: TRBJ2-1
CDR3 length: 18
clone size: -
CDR3 protein: CASSLEAVLAGGDNEQFF
CDR3 DNA: TGCGCCAGCAGCTTGGAGGCCGTACTAGCGGGGGGTGACAATGAGCAGTTCTTC

D gene: TRBD1
V gene: TRBV7-9
J gene: TRBJ2-2
CDR3 length: 17
clone size: -
CDR3 protein: CASSLGDRTQFTGELFF
CDR3 DNA: TGTGCCAGCAGCTTAGGGGACAGGACCCAATTCACCGGGGAGCTGTTTTTT

D gene: TRBD1
V gene: TRBV5-4
J gene: TRBJ1-1
CDR3 length: 16
clone size: few
CDR3 protein: CASSPGQVGETTEAFF
CDR3 DNA: TGTGCCAGCAGCCCTGGACAGGTGGGTGAGACCACTGAAGCTTTCTTT

D gene: TRBD1
V gene: TRBV5-1
J gene: TRBJ1-4
CDR3 length: 14
clone size: -
CDR3 protein: CASSLQGTNEKLFF
CDR3 DNA: TGCGCCAGCAGCCTACAGGGGACTAATGAAAAACTGTTTTTT

D gene: -
V gene: TRBV10-3
J gene: TRBJ1-5
CDR3 length: 13
clone size: once
CDR3 protein: CAISLQGNQPQHF
CDR3 DNA: TGTGCCATCAGTCTACAGGGAAATCAGCCCCAGCATTTT

D gene: TRBD1
V gene: TRBV28
J gene: TRBJ1-5
CDR3 length: 17
clone size: -
CDR3 protein: CASSPEGQGAFNQPQHF
CDR3 DNA: TGTGCCAGCAGCCCAGAGGGACAGGGGGCCTTCAATCAGCCCCAGCATTTT

D gene: -
V gene: TRBV10-3
J gene: TRBJ1-1
CDR3 length: 12
clone size: -
CDR3 protein: CAISPDSTEAFF
CDR3 DNA: TGTGCCATCAGCCCCGACAGCACTGAAGCTTTCTTT

D gene: TRBD1
V gene: TRBV5-1
J gene: TRBJ2-3
CDR3 length: 14
clone size: -
CDR3 protein: CASRTGASTDTQYF
CDR3 DNA: TGCGCCAGCCGTACAGGGGCTAGCACAGATACGCAGTATTTT

D gene: TRBD1
V gene: TRBV5-8
J gene: TRBJ1-1
CDR3 length: 13
clone size: -
CDR3 protein: CASSHTGGTEAFF
CDR3 DNA: TGTGCCAGCAGCCATACAGGGGGCACTGAAGCTTTCTTT

D gene: -
V gene: TRBV5-1
J gene: TRBJ1-1
CDR3 length: 12
clone size: few
CDR3 protein: CASSLTGTEAFF
CDR3 DNA: TGCGCCAGCAGCCTGACGGGGACTGAAGCTTTCTTT

D gene: -
V gene: TRBV5-1
J gene: TRBJ2-5
CDR3 length: 15
clone size: -
CDR3 protein: CASSLEDLTTETQYF
CDR3 DNA: TGCGCCAGCAGCTTGGAGGATTTAACTACGGAGACCCAGTACTTC

D gene: -
V gene: TRBV6-1
J gene: TRBJ2-3
CDR3 length: 15
clone size: -
CDR3 protein: CASSEARVRVDTQYF
CDR3 DNA: TGTGCCAGCAGTGAAGCGAGAGTCAGGGTAGATACGCAGTATTTT

D gene: TRBD2
V gene: TRBV5-1
J gene: TRBJ2-1
CDR3 length: 16
clone size: -
CDR3 protein: CASSLATSGANNEQFF
CDR3 DNA: TGCGCCAGCAGCCTAGCGACTAGCGGGGCTAACAATGAGCAGTTCTTC

D gene: TRBD1
V gene: TRBV11-3
J gene: TRBJ1-6
CDR3 length: 13
clone size: -
CDR3 protein: CASSFYRGSPLHF
CDR3 DNA: TGTGCCAGCAGCTTCTACAGGGGTTCACCCCTCCACTTT